One and the same sample provided the 20 T cell receptor beta chains below, sequenced in a study of blood T cells in healthy people across ages. Alongside a J-beta primer mix, a sample-barcoded 5' primer served in a second PCR lasting 7 to 11 cycles. One entry per CDR3 protein, called by TCRdb with MiXCR from the 5' RACE reads. This repertoire shows roughly 2 million distinct CDR3 sequences, 49% found once; its top ten account for about 2.1%. The material sequenced was blood. The receptor source for this set is a woman in her thirties or forties in good health.

The chain combines TRBV12-3 or TRBV12-4 with TRBJ1-2, with unresolved D. V gave up 1 base and J gave up 3 bases, with 9 bases separating them. This CDR3 has 14 amino acids. In DNA, the CDR3 is TGTGCCAGCAGTTTAGAAAGGGTTTACTATGGCTACACCTTC. This gives the protein CASSLERVYYGYTF.

The J gene is TRBJ2-7, the V gene TRBV7-9, with 9 bases that match TRBD2. CDR1 is SEHNR, CDR2 FQNEAQ, per germline (reference sequence). This CDR3 spans 16 amino acids. Trimming at V came to 2 bases and at J to 4 bases, leaving 9 bases not matched to a gene. Here the CDR3 DNA reads TGTGCCAGCAGCTTACTCCTAGCGGGGAGGGGGTACGAGCAGTACTTC. Translation: CASSLLLAGRGYEQYF.

This clonotype has more than one count but fewer than ten. The rearrangement links TRBV20-1 to TRBJ1-4; TRBD1 agrees at 9 bases. Losses at the gene ends were 7 bases for V and 7 bases for J; bases not matched to a gene: 1. Germline CDR1 DFQATT, CDR2 SNEGSKA (reference sequence). This CDR3 has 11 residues. The chain's CDR3 is CSGQGGEKLFF. The CDR3 DNA follows: TGCAGTGGACAGGGGGGTGAAAAACTGTTTTTT.

The chain recombines TRBV7-8 with TRBJ2-1; D call uncertain. V was cut by 5 bases and J by 8 bases, with 10 bases left in between. The CDR3 consists of 12 residues. CDR1 and CDR2 from the germline V gene are SGHVS and FQNEAQ. Here the CDR3 reads CASSPFLYEQFF. The CDR3 coding sequence is TGTGCCAGCAGCCCCTTTCTTTATGAGCAGTTCTTC.

V usage is TRBV6-6 and J usage is TRBJ2-7; 7 bases align to TRBD1. The J call is uncertain, as TRBJ2-5 better fits the DNA end. This CDR3 spans 14 amino acids. Germline V gene sequence: CDR1 MNHNY, CDR2 SVGAGI (reference sequence). The CDR3 protein is CASSSHGTEETQYF. CDR3 DNA: TGTGCCAGCAGTTCGCACGGGACAGAAGAGACCCAGTACTTC.

The sample holds a few counts of this clonotype. This chain connects TRBV4-1 to TRBJ2-5; TRBD2 matches at 8 bases. Matching the DNA end better, TRBJ2-7 makes the J call doubtful. The CDR3 is 16 residues long. Germline V gives CDR1 MGHRA, CDR2 YSYEKL. The CDR3 here is CASSQGRAGAYYEQYF. The DNA for the CDR3 is TGCGCCAGCAGCCAAGGTAGAGCGGGGGCCTACTACGAGCAGTACTTC.

This clonotype was detected a few times. The chain has TRBV5-1 and TRBJ2-1; 8 bases map to TRBD1. Germline V gene lookup returns CDR1 SGHRS and CDR2 YFSETQ. This CDR3 contains 15 residues. V shed 3 bases and J 3 bases; nucleotides not matched to a gene: 5. The CDR3 bases are TGCGCCAGCAGCTCAATCGGACAGGGCTACAATGAGCAGTTCTTC. Protein sequence: CASSSIGQGYNEQFF.

This rearrangement joins TRBV6-2 or TRBV6-3 to TRBJ2-2; no clear D. CDR1 MNHEY and CDR2 SVGEGT come from the germline V gene. The CDR3 extends over 12 amino acids. V was shortened by 7 bases and J by 7 bases, with 10 bases between the two germline ends. The CDR3 DNA follows: TGTGCCAGCACTAGGGTTAACGGGGAGCTGTTTTTT. Protein: CASTRVNGELFF.

This chain connects TRBV7-9 to TRBJ2-7; perhaps TRBD1 as D (6 bases). V dropped 2 bases and J dropped 0 bases, with 14 bases sitting between them. The CDR3 runs 16 residues. Per the germline V gene, CDR1 is SEHNR and CDR2 is FQNEAQ (reference sequence). CDR3 in DNA: TGTGCCAGCAGCTTACGCCGGACAGAGAGCTCCTACGAGCAGTACTTC. Its translation: CASSLRRTESSYEQYF.

This clonotype showed up many times. Mismatch with germline at one junction end may stem from a read error. The chain is built from TRBV7-2 and TRBJ2-1; 10 positions agree with TRBD2. The CDR3 consists of 16 residues. CDR1 is SGHTA and CDR2 is FQGNSA in the germline V gene. The CDR3 DNA reads as TGCGCCAGCAGCTTGGTGGCTAGCGGGGGTTACAATGAGCAGTTCTTC. Translation: CASSLVASGGYNEQFF.

This clonotype appeared a single time. The rearrangement uses TRBV6-2 or TRBV6-3 and TRBJ2-4; the D gene could be TRBD1 or TRBD2 (7 bases each). The germline gives CDR1 MNHEY, CDR2 SVGEGT. The CDR3 loop spans 17 amino acids. V was pared by 7 bases and J by 6 bases, with 25 bases between. This chain's CDR3 is CASTQSQGGPGGNIQYF. For the CDR3, the DNA is TGTGCCAGCACCCAGTCCCAGGGGGGGCCCGGGGGAAACATTCAGTACTTC.

This chain uses TRBV27 with TRBJ1-5, with D unclear. V gave up 2 bases and J gave up 3 bases, with 11 bases separating them. Per germline, CDR1 MNHEY and CDR2 SMNVEV (reference sequence). The CDR3 is 15 amino acids. This chain's CDR3 is CASSLGWEHNQPQHF. The CDR3 nucleotides are TGTGCCAGCAGTTTAGGATGGGAACACAATCAGCCCCAGCATTTT.

The chain joins TRBV6-5 to TRBJ2-5, with TRBD2 identical over 8 bases. TRBJ2-1 explains the end of the DNA better; the J call may be wrong. CDR1 MNHEY and CDR2 SVGAGI come from the germline V gene. This CDR3 region has 16 residues. CDR3 in amino acids: CASKNPGLVSQETQFF. CDR3 DNA: TGTGCCAGCAAAAATCCGGGACTAGTCTCCCAAGAGACCCAGTTCTTC.

CDR3 sequence: CASSLGQGKRTQYF. In DNA, the CDR3 is TGTGCCAGCAGCCTGGGACAGGGGAAAAGGACCCAGTACTTC. The chain uses TRBV7-9 and TRBJ2-5, with 10 bases fitting TRBD1. After removal of 5 bases from V and 7 bases from J, the junction contained 7 bases not matched to a gene. Germline lookup yields CDR1 SEHNR and CDR2 FQNEAQ (reference sequence). The CDR3 length is 14 residues.

This clonotype was detected a few times. This chain uses TRBV20-1 with TRBJ1-2; a possible D gene is TRBD1 (6 bases). Trimming left V 0 bases short and J 4 bases short, with 15 bases between. Germline CDR1 DFQATT, CDR2 SNEGSKA (reference sequence). The CDR3 sequence is 15 residues long. CDR3 nucleotides: TGCAGTGCTAGAGATTCGGGGGGCGCGTTCTATGGCTACACCTTC. Residues: CSARDSGGAFYGYTF.

The chain is built from TRBV6-1 and TRBJ1-2, with D uncertain. The germline V gene has CDR1 MNHNS and CDR2 SASEGT. This CDR3 has 17 amino acids. Trimming cost V 1 base and J 0 bases, with 15 bases left between them. CDR3 region: CASSEGAGFAANYGYTF. DNA of the CDR3: TGTGCCAGCAGTGAAGGGGCAGGATTTGCGGCTAACTATGGCTACACCTTC.

V gene TRBV4-2 combines with J gene TRBJ2-7, with 11 bases lining up with TRBD1. Per the germline V gene, CDR1 is LGHNA and CDR2 is YNFKEQ. The CDR3 covers 16 residues. The V segment lost 1 base and the J segment 2 bases; nucleotides outside the gene matches: 4. CDR3 nucleotides: TGTGCCAGCAGCCAAGGAGAGGGACAGGGGGCCTACGAGCAGTACTTC. Amino acid sequence: CASSQGEGQGAYEQYF.

The table lists this clonotype with a count of one. The CDR3 sequence: CASSSPKQGRPDFEAFF. The DNA of the CDR3 is TGTGCCAGCAGTTCACCGAAACAGGGACGGCCTGACTTTGAAGCTTTCTTT. This chain uses TRBV28 with TRBJ1-1, with D perhaps TRBD1 (6 bases). V was clipped by 4 bases and J by 7 bases, with 25 bases between them. Germline V gives CDR1 MDHEN, CDR2 SYDVKM. This CDR3 is built from 17 residues.

This clonotype has a handful of counts. V and J are TRBV29-1 and TRBJ1-2, with a possible D match to TRBD1 (5 bases). The CDR3 is 13 residues long. The V end lost 4 bases, the J end lost 0 bases, and 9 bases lay between the germline ends. Germline V gene data show CDR1 as SQVTM and CDR2 as ANQGSEA. CDR3 DNA sequence: TGCAGCGTTGCGGGACTTACTAACTATGGCTACACCTTC. It is translated as CSVAGLTNYGYTF.

The rearrangement uses TRBV6-6 and TRBJ2-5; 9 nucleotides line up with TRBD1. The DNA end is more similar to TRBJ2-7, so the J call may be wrong. CDR1 and CDR2 (germline): MNHNY, SVGAGI (reference sequence). CDR3 size: 14 residues. The CDR3 reads CASSPNRGPYEQYF. CDR3 DNA: TGTGCCAGCAGTCCCAACAGGGGGCCGTACGAGCAGTACTTC.